The 17 T cell receptor beta chains below were found in one sample sequenced in a study of T cell repertoires in ileal Crohn's disease. Time point described: neoterminal ileum biopsy at postoperative endoscopy, about 6 months after surgery. Using immunoSEQ multiplex PCR, the repertoire was profiled, and TCRdb retains in-frame clones only, with some absent. The data show more than 10,000 clones, more than 60% seen once. The specimen sequenced was ileal tissue. These receptor sequences come from an adult with Crohn's disease.

The V call is TRBV7-8, the J call TRBJ2-3, with D unclear. Trimming shortened V by 3 bases and J by 0 bases, and 4 bases separated the two germline ends. Germline V gene lookup returns CDR1 SGHVS and CDR2 FQNEAQ. The CDR3 is 13 residues long. Here the CDR3 DNA reads TGTGCCAGCAGCTTTAGTAGCACAGATACGCAGTATTTT. Its translation is CASSFSSTDTQYF. The full variable domain, completed using reference TRBV7-8 and TRBJ2-3, is GAGVSQSPRYKVAKRGQDVALRCDPISGHVSLFWYQQALGQGPEFLTYFQNEAQLDKSGLPSDRFFAERPEGSVSTLKIQRTQQEDSAVYLCASSFSSTDTQYFGPGTRLTVL.

Only one count was recorded for this clone. The chain recombines TRBV6-1 with TRBJ1-3, with D unclear. Germline CDR1 and CDR2: MNHNS and SASEGT. The V end was cut by 1 base, the J end by 0 bases, with 13 bases between. The CDR3 sequence is 17 residues long. For the CDR3, the DNA is TGTGCCAGCAGTGAAGATCAATGGCGGAACTCTGGAAACACCATATATTTT. Its translation is CASSEDQWRNSGNTIYF.

CDR3 sequence: CASSLISAVKAFF. The CDR3 nucleotides are TGTGCCAGCAGCTTGATCTCGGCAGTCAAAGCTTTCTTT. The genes are TRBV5-8 and TRBJ1-1; D gene uncertain. The CDR3 consists of 13 residues. Germline-derived CDR1 and CDR2 are SGHTS and YDEGEE. Trimming pared 1 base from V and 9 bases from J, leaving 13 bases between.

The CDR3 region is CASSLGDSWRYGYTF. In DNA form, the CDR3 reads TGCGCCAGCAGCTTGGGGGACAGCTGGAGGTATGGCTACACCTTC. The chain combines TRBV5-1 with TRBJ1-2; 7 positions match TRBD1. This CDR3 is built from 15 residues. Germline V lookup: CDR1 SGHRS, CDR2 YFSETQ. Trimming removed 0 bases from V and 5 bases from J; junction bases left unmatched: 7.

This chain uses TRBV19 with TRBJ2-1; 9 nucleotides match TRBD1. The CDR3 totals 15 residues. Germline CDR1 reads LNHDA; CDR2 reads SQIVND (reference sequence). The ends lost 4 bases at V and 7 bases at J; junction bases unmatched: 8. CDR3 in DNA: TGTGCCAGTAGTACCCGGACAGGGGCTGATAATGAGCAGTTCTTC. It is translated as CASSTRTGADNEQFF.

The V and J genes are TRBV16 and TRBJ1-5, with 8 positions matching TRBD1. The ends lost 0 bases at V and 4 bases at J; junction bases unmatched: 2. Germline CDR1 KGHSY, CDR2 FQNENV. The CDR3 extends over 15 amino acids. The CDR3 spells CASSQSGQANQPQHF. Here the CDR3 DNA reads TGTGCCAGCAGCCAATCGGGACAGGCGAATCAGCCCCAGCATTTT.

This clone occurred a few times. The chain combines TRBV12-5 with TRBJ2-3; D is perhaps TRBD2 (6 bases). V lost 5 bases and J lost 2, with 14 bases in between. CDR1 and CDR2 from the germline V gene are LGHNT and FRNRAP. There are 15 residues in the CDR3. The CDR3 reads CASGPRGGSTDTQYF. The CDR3 nucleotides are TGTGCTAGTGGTCCAAGGGGAGGTTCCACAGATACGCAGTATTTT.

This chain uses TRBV10-2 with TRBJ1-4, with a tentative D call TRBD1 (6 bases). There are 13 residues in the CDR3. The germline CDR1 and CDR2 sequences are WSHSY and SAAADI. The V end was cut by 4 bases, the J end by 7 bases, with 10 bases between. DNA of the CDR3: TGCGCCAGCAGTGGGACAGCACTTGAAAAACTGTTTTTT. It encodes CASSGTALEKLFF.

This clone appeared once. The chain's CDR3 is CASSFTGQGQPQHF. In DNA form, the CDR3 reads TGTGCCAGCAGCTTTACGGGACAGGGTCAGCCCCAGCATTTT. The rearrangement uses TRBV7-9 and TRBJ1-5, with 9 bases identical to TRBD1. CDR3 length: 14 amino acids. CDR1 SEHNR and CDR2 FQNEAQ come from the germline V gene (reference sequence). V lost 3 bases to trimming and J lost 6 bases; unmatched junction nucleotides: 3.

The chain combines TRBV29-1 with TRBJ1-2, with D possibly being TRBD1 (5 bases). Trimming removed 1 base at V and 4 bases at J, with 10 bases between. Germline CDR1 reads SQVTM; CDR2 reads ANQGSEA. The CDR3 is 13 residues long. The CDR3 sequence: CSVEGQGFYGYTF. The CDR3 DNA is TGCAGCGTTGAAGGGCAGGGTTTCTATGGCTACACCTTC.

The chain uses TRBV7-9 and TRBJ2-1; D is tentatively TRBD1 or TRBD2 (5 bases each). Germline assignment: CDR1 SEHNR and CDR2 FQNEAQ (reference sequence). The CDR3 consists of 15 residues. V was clipped by 6 bases and J by 0 bases, with 12 bases between them. In DNA form, the CDR3 reads TGTGCCAGCAGGTCCGGGACCTCCTCCTACAATGAGCAGTTCTTC. Protein product: CASRSGTSSYNEQFF.

This clone has more than one count but fewer than ten. The sample has other DNA sequences that encode this CDR3 too. The V gene is TRBV7-3, the J gene TRBJ2-3, with D maybe TRBD2 (5 bases). Germline V gene data show CDR1 as SGHTA and CDR2 as FQGTGA. The CDR3 spans 14 residues. The germline V and J ends were trimmed by 1 base and 3 bases, with 8 bases remaining between them. CDR3 nucleotides: TGTGCCAGCAGCTTAAATCCGGGGACAGATACGCAGTATTTT. Amino acid sequence: CASSLNPGTDTQYF.

This rearrangement joins TRBV27 to TRBJ1-6; possibly TRBD1 for D (5 bases). There are 15 residues in the CDR3. V was pared by 6 bases and J by 2 bases, with 11 bases between. Germline V gene data show CDR1 as MNHEY and CDR2 as SMNVEV (reference sequence). The CDR3 region is CASRPTATYNSPLHF. In nucleotides, the CDR3 is TGTGCCAGCAGGCCGACAGCGACCTATAATTCACCCCTCCACTTT.

The gene calls are TRBV4-2 and TRBJ2-5, with no clear D. V lost 0 bases, J lost 0 bases, and 5 bases lay in between. The germline CDR1 and CDR2 sequences are LGHNA and YNFKEQ. The CDR3 runs 14 residues. In nucleotides, the CDR3 is TGTGCCAGCAGCCAAGAATGGTACCAAGAGACCCAGTACTTC. Its translation: CASSQEWYQETQYF.

The chain recombines TRBV12-2 with TRBJ1-2; TRBD1 reflects the table's D call only, with no check against the DNA. TRBV12-2 counts as a pseudogene. The CDR3 sequence is 12 residues long. Here the CDR3 reads CASRPNGRGYTF. The CDR3, as DNA: TGTGCAAGTCGCCCCAATGGCAGGGGCTACACCTTC.

Note on this clone: A much bigger clone sits one base away, suggesting this may be a read error. Other DNA sequences in the sample encode the same CDR3. The genes are TRBV29-1 and TRBJ2-2, with 7 bases fitting TRBD2. The CDR3 consists of 15 residues. CDR1 is SQVTM and CDR2 is ANQGSEA in the germline V gene. The V gene end was trimmed by 6 bases and the J gene end by 8 bases; junction bases not matched to a gene: 15. Written as DNA, the CDR3 is TGCAGCGTGGGGGAGGGCGGGAGTTCACCGGGGGAGCTGTTTTTT. Protein product: CSVGEGGSSPGELFF.

The J gene is TRBJ1-1, the V gene TRBV18, with 9 bases fitting TRBD1. This CDR3 is built from 15 residues. CDR1 KGHSH and CDR2 LQKENI come from the germline V gene. V was clipped by 4 bases and J by 1 base; unmatched bases: 4. CDR3 amino acids: CASSLGTGTNTEAFF. The CDR3 DNA reads TGTGCCAGCTCACTTGGGACAGGGACGAACACTGAAGCTTTCTTT.